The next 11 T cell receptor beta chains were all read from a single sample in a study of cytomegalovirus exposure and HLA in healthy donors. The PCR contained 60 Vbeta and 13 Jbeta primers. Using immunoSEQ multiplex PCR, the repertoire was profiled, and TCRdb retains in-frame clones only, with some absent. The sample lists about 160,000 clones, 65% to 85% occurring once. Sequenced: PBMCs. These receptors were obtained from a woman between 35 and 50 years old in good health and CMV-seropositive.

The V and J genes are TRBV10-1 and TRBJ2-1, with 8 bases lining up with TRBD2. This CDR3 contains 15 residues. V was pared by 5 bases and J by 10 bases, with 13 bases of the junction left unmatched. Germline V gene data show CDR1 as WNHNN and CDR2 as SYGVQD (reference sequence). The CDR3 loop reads CASSPRIAGLWEQFF. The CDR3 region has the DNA TGCGCCAGCAGTCCTCGGATAGCGGGACTCTGGGAGCAGTTCTTC.

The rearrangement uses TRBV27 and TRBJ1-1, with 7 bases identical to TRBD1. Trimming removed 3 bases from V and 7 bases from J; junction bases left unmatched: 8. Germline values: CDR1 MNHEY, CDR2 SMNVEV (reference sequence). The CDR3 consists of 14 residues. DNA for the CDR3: TGTGCCAGCAGTTTGGACAGGTCATTTAATGAAGCTTTCTTT. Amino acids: CASSLDRSFNEAFF.

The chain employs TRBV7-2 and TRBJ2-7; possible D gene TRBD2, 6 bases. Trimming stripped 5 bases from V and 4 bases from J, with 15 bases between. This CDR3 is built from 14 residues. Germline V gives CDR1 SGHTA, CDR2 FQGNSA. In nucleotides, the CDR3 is TGTGCCAGCAGCCCGGGTGTGGGAGGTTACGAGCAGTACTTC. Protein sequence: CASSPGVGGYEQYF.

The CDR3 nucleotides are TGTGCCAGCAGTTACTCGGCGGGGATCCCCGATCAGCCCCAGCATTTT. Protein product: CASSYSAGIPDQPQHF. This chain links TRBV6-5 with TRBJ1-5; D is uncertain. The germline V and J ends were trimmed by 0 bases and 5 bases, with 14 bases remaining between them. Germline values: CDR1 MNHEY, CDR2 SVGAGI. This CDR3 spans 16 amino acids.

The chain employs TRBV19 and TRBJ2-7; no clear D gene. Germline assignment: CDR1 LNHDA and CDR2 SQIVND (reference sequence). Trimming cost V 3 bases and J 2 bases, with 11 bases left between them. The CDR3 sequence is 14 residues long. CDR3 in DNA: TGTGCCAGTAGTATGACCCTCACAGCCTACGAGCAGTACTTC. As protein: CASSMTLTAYEQYF. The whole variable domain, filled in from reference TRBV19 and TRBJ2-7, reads DGGITQSPKYLFRKEGQNVTLSCEQNLNHDAMYWYRQDPGQGLRLIYYSQIVNDFQKGDIAEGYSVSREKKESFPLTVTSAQKNPTAFYLCASSMTLTAYEQYFGPGTRLTVT.

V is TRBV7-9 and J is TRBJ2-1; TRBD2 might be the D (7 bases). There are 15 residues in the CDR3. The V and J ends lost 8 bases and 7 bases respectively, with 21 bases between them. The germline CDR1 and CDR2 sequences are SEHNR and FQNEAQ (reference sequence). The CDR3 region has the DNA TGTGCCAGCGGGTCCTTGGGGGGGCTGGATAATGAGCAGTTCTTC. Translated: CASGSLGGLDNEQFF.

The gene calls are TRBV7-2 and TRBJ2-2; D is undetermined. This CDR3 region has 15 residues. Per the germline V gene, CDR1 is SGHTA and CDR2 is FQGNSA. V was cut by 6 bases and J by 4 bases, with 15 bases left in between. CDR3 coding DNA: TGTGCCAGCAGTCCCAAAAGTGGTAGCACCGGGGAGCTGTTTTTT. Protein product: CASSPKSGSTGELFF.

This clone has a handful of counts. Here the CDR3 reads CASSTQGANTEAFF. The CDR3 nucleotides are TGTGCCAGCAGCACCCAGGGGGCGAACACTGAAGCTTTCTTT. The chain has TRBV5-4 and TRBJ1-1; TRBD1 agrees at 8 bases. CDR1 SGHNT and CDR2 YYREEE come from the germline V gene (reference sequence). The J segment lost 1 base and the V segment lost 4 bases, leaving 3 bases of the junction unmatched. The length of the CDR3 is 14 residues.

The CDR3 DNA reads as TGTGCCAGCAGCGACACCAGGGCTTTTGGAAATGAAAAACTGTTTTTT. Translation gives CASSDTRAFGNEKLFF. The genes are TRBV7-9 and TRBJ1-4; possibly TRBD1 for D (5 bases). Germline V gene sequence: CDR1 SEHNR, CDR2 FQNEAQ (reference sequence). V lost 5 bases and J 5 bases, leaving 18 bases between the germline ends. There are 16 residues in the CDR3.

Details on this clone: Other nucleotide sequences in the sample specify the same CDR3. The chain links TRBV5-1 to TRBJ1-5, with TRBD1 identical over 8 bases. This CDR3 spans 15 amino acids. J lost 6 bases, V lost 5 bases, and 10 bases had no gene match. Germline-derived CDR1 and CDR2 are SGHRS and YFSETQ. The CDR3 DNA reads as TGCGCCAGCAGTGAACGGACAGGGTCTCGTCAGCCCCAGCATTTT. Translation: CASSERTGSRQPQHF.

Here the CDR3 DNA reads TGTGCCAGCAGCTTTCGAGTAGCGGCTTCGAACACCGGGGAGCTGTTTTTT. Protein: CASSFRVAASNTGELFF. The chain links TRBV7-2 to TRBJ2-2, with D perhaps TRBD2 (6 bases). Trimming took off 3 bases at V and 0 bases at J, with 14 bases between the two ends. The CDR3 covers 17 residues. Germline CDR1 and CDR2: SGHTA and FQGNSA. Supplemented by reference TRBV7-2 and TRBJ2-2, the full variable domain reads GAGVSQSPSNKVTEKGKDVELRCDPISGHTALYWYRQSLGQGLEFLIYFQGNSAPDKSGLPSDRFSAERTGGSVSTLTIQRTQQEDSAVYLCASSFRVAASNTGELFFGEGSRLTVL.